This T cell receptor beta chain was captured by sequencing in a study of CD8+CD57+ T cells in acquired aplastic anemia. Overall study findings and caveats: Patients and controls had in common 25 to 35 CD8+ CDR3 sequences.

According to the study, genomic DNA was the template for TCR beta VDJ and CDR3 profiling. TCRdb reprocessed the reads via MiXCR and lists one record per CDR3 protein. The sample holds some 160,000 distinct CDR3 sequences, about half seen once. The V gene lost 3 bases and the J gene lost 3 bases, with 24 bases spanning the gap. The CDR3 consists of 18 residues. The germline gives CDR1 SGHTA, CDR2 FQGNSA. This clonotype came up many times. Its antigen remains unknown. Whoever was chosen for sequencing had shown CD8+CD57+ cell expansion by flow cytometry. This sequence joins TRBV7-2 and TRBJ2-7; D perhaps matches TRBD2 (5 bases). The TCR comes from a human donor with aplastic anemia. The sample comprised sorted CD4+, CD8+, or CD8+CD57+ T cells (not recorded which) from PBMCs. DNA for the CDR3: TGTGCCAGCAGCTTTGGAGGCGGTGGAGCATCTTCCGACTACGAGCAGTACTTC. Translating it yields CASSFGGGGASSDYEQYF.